The TCR beta chain described here comes from a study of T cell responses to AZD1222 COVID-19 vaccine. Study-level points and caveats: With dominance at 160-218 and 743-854, vaccine-associated CD4 TCRs spanned spike. Targets within unmutated variant regions were reportedly found for nearly half of spike-specific TCRs. White British ancestry dominated among donors, who included more females, and clonal diversity was possibly underestimated.

The CDR3 contains 16 residues. V shed 4 bases, J shed 4 bases, and the junction held 7 bases outside the gene matches. Germline V gene sequence: CDR1 SGHTA, CDR2 FQGNSA. Note on this clone: The antigen remains unidentified.

Using immunoSEQ multiplex PCR, the repertoire was profiled, and TCRdb retains in-frame clones only, with some absent. Of fewer than 150,000 clones listed, over 75% are singletons. The source of this sequence is an adult in good health. Sequenced here: peripheral blood, sampled on day 0 of AZD1222 vaccination. The chain carries TRBV7-2 and TRBJ2-5; TRBD2 matches at 12 bases. The CDR3 DNA is TGTGCCAGCAGCTCTAGCGGGGGGGCAGAAGGAGAGACCCAGTACTTC. Translating gives CASSSSGGAEGETQYF.